The 4 T cell receptor beta chains listed next were all sequenced from one sample in a study of OX40 agonist ivuxolimab in advanced cancers. Sequencing was performed with immunoSEQ multiplex PCR; in TCRdb, only in-frame clones are kept and a portion is missing. The sample has over 95,000 clones, just under 85% seen once. The material was CD4+ or CD8+ T cells sorted from blood, obtained in a trial of the OX40 agonist ivuxolimab. These receptors were collected from an adult with an advanced solid tumor such as melanoma, head and neck, liver or kidney cancer.

This clone was seen just once. CDR3 in amino acids: CASSPRGDEKLFF. The DNA of the CDR3 is TGTGCCAGCTCACCTCGGGGCGATGAAAAACTGTTTTTT. The rearrangement links TRBV18 to TRBJ1-4, with D possibly TRBD1 on 5 matching bases. The germline CDR1 and CDR2 sequences are KGHSH and LQKENI. CDR3 length: 13 residues. V was shortened by 3 bases and J by 6 bases, with 8 bases between the two germline ends.

This chain links TRBV6-6 with TRBJ1-6; 9 bases are shared with TRBD1. The CDR3 extends over 14 amino acids. V was clipped by 6 bases and J by 7 bases; unmatched bases: 4. Per the germline V gene, CDR1 is MNHNY and CDR2 is SVGAGI (reference sequence). The CDR3 loop is CASRGQGRNSPLHF. As DNA, the CDR3 is TGTGCCAGCAGAGGACAGGGGAGGAATTCACCCCTCCACTTT.

The chain has TRBV6-5 and TRBJ2-3; possibly TRBD2 for D (6 bases). Germline lookup yields CDR1 MNHEY and CDR2 SVGAGI. Trimming stripped 4 bases from V and 0 bases from J, with 11 bases between. The CDR3 sequence is 15 residues long. CDR3 DNA sequence: TGTGCCAGCAGTTCGGAGGGAATTAGCACAGATACGCAGTATTTT. Its protein product is CASSSEGISTDTQYF.

The V call is TRBV7-2, the J call TRBJ1-1; 8 nucleotides agree with TRBD1. V was clipped by 3 bases and J by 5 bases; unmatched bases: 5. CDR3 size: 14 residues. Germline CDR1 SGHTA, CDR2 FQGNSA. The CDR3 DNA reads as TGTGCCAGCAGCTTTAGCAGGGGGCAAACTGAAGCTTTCTTT. Its protein is CASSFSRGQTEAFF.